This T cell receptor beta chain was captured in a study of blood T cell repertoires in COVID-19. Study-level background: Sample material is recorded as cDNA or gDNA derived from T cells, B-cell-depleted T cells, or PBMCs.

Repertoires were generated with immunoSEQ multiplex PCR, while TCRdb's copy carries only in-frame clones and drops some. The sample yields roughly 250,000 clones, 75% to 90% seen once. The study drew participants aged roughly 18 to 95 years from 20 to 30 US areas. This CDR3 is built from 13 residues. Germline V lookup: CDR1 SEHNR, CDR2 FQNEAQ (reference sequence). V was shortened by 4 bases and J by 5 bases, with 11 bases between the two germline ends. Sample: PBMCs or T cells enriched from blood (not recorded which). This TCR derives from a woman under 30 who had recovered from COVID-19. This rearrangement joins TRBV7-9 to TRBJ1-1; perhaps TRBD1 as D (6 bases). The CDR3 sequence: CASSSQGGTEAFF. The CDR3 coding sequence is TGTGCCAGCAGCTCACAGGGTGGGACTGAAGCTTTCTTT.